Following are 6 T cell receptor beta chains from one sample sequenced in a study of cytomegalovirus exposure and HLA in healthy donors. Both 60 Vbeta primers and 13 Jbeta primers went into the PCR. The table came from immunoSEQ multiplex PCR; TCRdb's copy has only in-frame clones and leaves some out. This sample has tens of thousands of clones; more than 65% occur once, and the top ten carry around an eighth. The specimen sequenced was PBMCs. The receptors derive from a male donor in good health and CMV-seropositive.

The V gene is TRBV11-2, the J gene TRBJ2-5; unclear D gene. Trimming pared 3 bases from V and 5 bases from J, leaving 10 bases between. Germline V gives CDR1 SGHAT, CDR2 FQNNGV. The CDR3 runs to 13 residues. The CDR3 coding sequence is TGTGCCAGCAGCTTTATGGTGCAGGAGACCCAGTACTTC. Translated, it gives CASSFMVQETQYF.

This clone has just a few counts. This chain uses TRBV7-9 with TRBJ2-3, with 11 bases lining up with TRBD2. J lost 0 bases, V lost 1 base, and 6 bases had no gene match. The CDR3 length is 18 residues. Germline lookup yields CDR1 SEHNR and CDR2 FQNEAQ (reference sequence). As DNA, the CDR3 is TGTGCCAGCAGCTTAGGGGTGACTAGCGGGGCCAGCACAGATACGCAGTATTTT. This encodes CASSLGVTSGASTDTQYF.

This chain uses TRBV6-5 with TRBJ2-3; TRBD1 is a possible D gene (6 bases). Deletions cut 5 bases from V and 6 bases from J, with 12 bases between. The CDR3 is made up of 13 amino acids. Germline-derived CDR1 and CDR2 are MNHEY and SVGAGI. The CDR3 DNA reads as TGTGCCAGCAGTGAGGACAGCCTGGATACGCAGTATTTT. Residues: CASSEDSLDTQYF.

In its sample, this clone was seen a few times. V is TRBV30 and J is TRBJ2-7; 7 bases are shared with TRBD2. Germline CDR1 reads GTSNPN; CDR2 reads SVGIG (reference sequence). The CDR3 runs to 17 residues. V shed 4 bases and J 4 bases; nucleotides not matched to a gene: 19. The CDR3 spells CAWTSRIYGGSKYEQYF. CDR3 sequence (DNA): TGTGCCTGGACTTCTCGCATATACGGCGGGAGTAAATACGAGCAGTACTTC.

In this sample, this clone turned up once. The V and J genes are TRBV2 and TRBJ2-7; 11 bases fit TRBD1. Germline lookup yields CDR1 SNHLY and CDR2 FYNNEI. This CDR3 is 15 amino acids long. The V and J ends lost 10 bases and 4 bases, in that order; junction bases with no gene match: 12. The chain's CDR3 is CATRQDRGLIYEQYF. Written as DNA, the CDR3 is TGTGCCACCCGGCAGGACAGGGGGCTCATATACGAGCAGTACTTC. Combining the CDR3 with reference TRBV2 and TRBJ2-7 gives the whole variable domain EPEVTQTPSHQVTQMGQEVILRCVPISNHLYFYWYRQILGQKVEFLVSFYNNEISEKSEIFDDQFSVERPDGSNFTLKIRSTKLEDSAMYFCATRQDRGLIYEQYFGPGTRLTVT.

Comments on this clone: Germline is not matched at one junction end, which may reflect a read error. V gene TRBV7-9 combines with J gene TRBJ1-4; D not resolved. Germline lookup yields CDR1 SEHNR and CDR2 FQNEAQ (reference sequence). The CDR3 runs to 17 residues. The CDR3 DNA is TGTTCCAGCAGCTTATGGTACGGCGGCAAACTTGAAGAAAAACTGTTTTTT. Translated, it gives CSSSLWYGGKLEEKLFF.